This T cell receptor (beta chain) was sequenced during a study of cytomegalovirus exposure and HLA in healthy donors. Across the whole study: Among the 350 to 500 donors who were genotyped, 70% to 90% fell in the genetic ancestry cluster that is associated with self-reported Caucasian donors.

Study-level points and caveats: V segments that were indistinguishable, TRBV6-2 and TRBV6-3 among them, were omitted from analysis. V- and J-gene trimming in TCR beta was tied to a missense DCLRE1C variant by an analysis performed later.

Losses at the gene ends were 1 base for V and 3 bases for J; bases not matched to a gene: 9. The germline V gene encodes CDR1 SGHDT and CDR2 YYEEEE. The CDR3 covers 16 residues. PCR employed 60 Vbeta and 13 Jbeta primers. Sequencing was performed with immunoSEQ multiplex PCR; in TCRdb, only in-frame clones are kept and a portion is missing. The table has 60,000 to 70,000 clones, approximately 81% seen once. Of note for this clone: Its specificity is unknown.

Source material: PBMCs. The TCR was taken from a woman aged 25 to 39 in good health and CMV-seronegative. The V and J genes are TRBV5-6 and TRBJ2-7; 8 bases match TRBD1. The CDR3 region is CASSLIAGQGNYEQYF. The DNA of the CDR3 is TGTGCCAGCAGCTTGATCGCTGGACAGGGAAACTACGAGCAGTACTTC. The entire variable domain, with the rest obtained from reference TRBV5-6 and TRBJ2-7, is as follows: DAGVTQSPTHLIKTRGQQVTLRCSPKSGHDTVSWYQQALGQGPQFIFQYYEEEERQRGNFPDRFSGHQFPNYSSELNVNALLLGDSALYLCASSLIAGQGNYEQYFGPGTRLTVT.